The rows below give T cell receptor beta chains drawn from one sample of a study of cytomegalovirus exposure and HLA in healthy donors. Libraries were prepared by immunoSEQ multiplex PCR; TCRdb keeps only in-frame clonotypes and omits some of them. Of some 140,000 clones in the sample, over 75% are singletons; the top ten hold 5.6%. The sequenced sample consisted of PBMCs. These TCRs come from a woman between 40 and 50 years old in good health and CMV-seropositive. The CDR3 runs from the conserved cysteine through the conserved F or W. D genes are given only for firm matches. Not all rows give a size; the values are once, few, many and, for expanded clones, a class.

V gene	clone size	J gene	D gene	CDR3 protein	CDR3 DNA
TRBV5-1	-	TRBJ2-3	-	CASRPVGVRTDTQYF	TGCGCCAGCAGGCCGGTCGGAGTTCGCACAGATACGCAGTATTTT
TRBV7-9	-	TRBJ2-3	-	CASSFAELIWQYF	TGTGCCAGCAGCTTTGCGGAGCTGATTTGGCAGTATTTT
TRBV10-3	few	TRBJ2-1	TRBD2	CASFGGRSNEQFF	TGTGCCAGTTTTGGCGGGAGGTCCAATGAGCAGTTCTTC
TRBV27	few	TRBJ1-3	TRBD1	CASSPRGQGIVGNTIYF	TGTGCCAGCAGTCCGCGGGGACAGGGGATCGTAGGAAACACCATATATTTT
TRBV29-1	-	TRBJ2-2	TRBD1	CSVGSVRGTGELFF	TGCAGCGTTGGATCGGTCAGGGGGACCGGGGAGCTGTTTTTT
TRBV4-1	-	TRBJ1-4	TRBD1	CASSHGQGAGEKLFF	TGCGCCAGCAGCCATGGACAGGGGGCAGGTGAAAAACTGTTTTTT
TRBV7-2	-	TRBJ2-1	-	CASSPRTPNEQFF	TGTGCCAGCAGCCCCAGGACTCCCAATGAGCAGTTCTTC
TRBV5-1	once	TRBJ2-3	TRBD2	CASSFGSGRTSTDTQYF	TGCGCCAGCAGCTTCGGTAGCGGGAGGACAAGCACAGATACGCAGTATTTT
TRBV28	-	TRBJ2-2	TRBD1	CASSLMGQFTGELFF	TGTGCCAGCAGTTTAATGGGACAGTTCACCGGGGAGCTGTTTTTT
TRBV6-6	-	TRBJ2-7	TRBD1	CASSKGQGSSYEQYF	TGTGCCAGCAGTAAAGGACAGGGCAGTTCCTACGAGCAGTACTTC
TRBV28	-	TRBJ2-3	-	CASSPRGRVTDTQYF	TGTGCCAGCAGTCCGCGGGGGCGCGTCACAGATACGCAGTATTTT
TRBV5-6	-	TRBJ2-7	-	CASSRSYRVYEQYF	TGTGCCAGCAGCCGTTCCTACAGGGTATACGAGCAGTACTTC
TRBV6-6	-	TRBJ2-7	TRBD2	CASRAGGAGYEQYF	TGTGCCAGCAGAGCCGGGGGGGCCGGTTACGAGCAGTACTTC
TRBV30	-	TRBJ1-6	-	CAWSALPARRDSPLHF	TGTGCCTGGAGTGCACTTCCTGCCAGACGGGATTCACCCCTCCACTTT
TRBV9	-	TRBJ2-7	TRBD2	CASSAGRANSYEQYF	TGTGCCAGCAGCGCTGGGAGGGCGAATTCCTACGAGCAGTACTTC
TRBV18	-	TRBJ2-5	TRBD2	CASSLTSGREATQYF	TGTGCCAGCTCACTGACTAGCGGGAGGGAAGCGACCCAGTACTTC